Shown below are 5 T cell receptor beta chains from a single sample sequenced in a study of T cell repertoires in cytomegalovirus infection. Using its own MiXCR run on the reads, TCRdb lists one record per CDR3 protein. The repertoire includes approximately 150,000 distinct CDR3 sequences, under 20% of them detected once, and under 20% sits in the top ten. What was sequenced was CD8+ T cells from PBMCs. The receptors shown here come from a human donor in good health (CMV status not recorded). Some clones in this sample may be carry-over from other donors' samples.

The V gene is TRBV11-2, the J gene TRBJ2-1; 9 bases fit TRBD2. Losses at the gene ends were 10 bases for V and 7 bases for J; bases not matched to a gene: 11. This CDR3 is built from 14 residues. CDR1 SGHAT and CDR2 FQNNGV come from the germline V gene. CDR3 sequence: CATEAGGAPNEQFF. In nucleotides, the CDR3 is TGTGCCACCGAAGCGGGAGGTGCGCCAAATGAGCAGTTCTTC.

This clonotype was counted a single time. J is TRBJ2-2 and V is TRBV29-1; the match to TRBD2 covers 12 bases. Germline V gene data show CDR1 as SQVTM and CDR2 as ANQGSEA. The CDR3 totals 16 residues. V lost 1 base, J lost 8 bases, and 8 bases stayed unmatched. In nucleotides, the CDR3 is TGCAGCGTTGAAGGGGCTAGCGGGAGGGCCGCGGGGGAGCTGTTTTTT. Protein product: CSVEGASGRAAGELFF.

CDR3 coding DNA: TGTGCCAGCAGTAACGCCCCTTGGCAGTTCTTC. As protein: CASSNAPWQFF. The genes are TRBV6-2 or TRBV6-3 and TRBJ2-1; D is ambiguous. The CDR3 sequence is 11 residues long. The germline V gene has CDR1 MNHEY and CDR2 SVGEGT. V was trimmed by 5 bases and J by 12 bases, leaving 11 bases between them.

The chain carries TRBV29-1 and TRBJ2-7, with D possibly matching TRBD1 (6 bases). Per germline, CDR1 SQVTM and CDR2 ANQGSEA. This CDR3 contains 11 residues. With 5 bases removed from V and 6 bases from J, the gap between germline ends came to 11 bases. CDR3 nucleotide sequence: TGCAGCGTTTGGGTCAGGGGCGAGCAGTACTTC. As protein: CSVWVRGEQYF.

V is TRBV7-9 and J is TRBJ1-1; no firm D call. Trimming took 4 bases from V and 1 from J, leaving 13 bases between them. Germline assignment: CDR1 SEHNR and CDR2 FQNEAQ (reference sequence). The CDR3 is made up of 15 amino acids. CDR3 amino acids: CASSSPGRSNTEAFF. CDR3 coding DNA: TGTGCCAGCAGCTCACCCGGACGGTCGAACACTGAAGCTTTCTTT. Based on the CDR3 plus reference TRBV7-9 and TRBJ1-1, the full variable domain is DTGVSQNPRHKITKRGQNVTFRCDPISEHNRLYWYRQTLGQGPEFLTYFQNEAQLEKSRLLSDRFSAERPKGSFSTLEIQRTEQGDSAMYLCASSSPGRSNTEAFFGQGTRLTVV.